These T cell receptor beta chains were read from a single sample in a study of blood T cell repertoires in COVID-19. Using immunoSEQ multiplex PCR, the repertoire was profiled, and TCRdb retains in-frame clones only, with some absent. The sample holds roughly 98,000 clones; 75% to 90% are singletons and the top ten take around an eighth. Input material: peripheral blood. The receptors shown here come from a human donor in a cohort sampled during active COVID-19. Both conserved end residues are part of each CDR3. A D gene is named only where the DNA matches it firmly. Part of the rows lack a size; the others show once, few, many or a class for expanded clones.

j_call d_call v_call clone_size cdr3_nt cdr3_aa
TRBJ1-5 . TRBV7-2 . TGTGCCAGCAGCTTAATGGGGGGGGGCAATCAGCCCCAGCATTTT CASSLMGGGNQPQHF
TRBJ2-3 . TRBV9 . TGTGCCAGCAGCGTAGGCCCAGGGCTCTCCACGGATACGCAGTATTTT CASSVGPGLSTDTQYF
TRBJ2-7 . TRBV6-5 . TGTGCCAGCAGTTACTCCAGGGGTCAGGAGCAGTACTTC CASSYSRGQEQYF
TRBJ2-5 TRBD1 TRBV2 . TGTGCCAGCAGCCTCGAGATAGGGGGCGCAGAGACCCAGTACTTC CASSLEIGGAETQYF
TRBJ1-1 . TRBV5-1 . TGCGCCAGCAGCTTGTTTGCCGGCGGAAACACTGAAGCTTTCTTT CASSLFAGGNTEAFF
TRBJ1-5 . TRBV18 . TGTGCCAGCTCCCACGGGAGGGGCAATCAGCCCCAGCATTTT CASSHGRGNQPQHF
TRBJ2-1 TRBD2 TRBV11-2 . TGTGCCAGCAGCTCCGTCGGCGGGGGGCTGGATGAGCAGTTCTTC CASSSVGGGLDEQFF
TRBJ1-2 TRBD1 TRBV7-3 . TGTGCCAGCAGCTTGGCAGCCGGGACAGCCTATGGCTACACCTTC CASSLAAGTAYGYTF
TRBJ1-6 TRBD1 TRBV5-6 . TGTGCCAGCAGCTTGGCGGACAGGGAAAATTCACCCCTCCACTTT CASSLADRENSPLHF
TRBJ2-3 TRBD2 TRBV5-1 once TGCGCCAGCAGCTCGGGGGGACTAGCGGCCACAGATACGCAGTATTTT CASSSGGLAATDTQYF
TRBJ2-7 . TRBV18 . TGTGCCAGCTCACCAAGGACATCGAGCTCCTACGAGCAGTACTTC CASSPRTSSSYEQYF
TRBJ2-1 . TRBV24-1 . TGTGCCACCAGTGAATCGGGGTCTCTTTACAATGAGCAGTTCTTC CATSESGSLYNEQFF
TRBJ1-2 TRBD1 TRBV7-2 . TGTGCCAGCAGCCCCCAGGGGGCCGGCTATGGCTACACCTTC CASSPQGAGYGYTF
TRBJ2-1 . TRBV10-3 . TGTGCCATCAGTGAGTCAGGACAGCAATACAATGAGCAGTTCTTC CAISESGQQYNEQFF
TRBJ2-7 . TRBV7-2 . TGTGCCAGCAGCGAGGGTACTCAGTACGAGCAGTACTTC CASSEGTQYEQYF
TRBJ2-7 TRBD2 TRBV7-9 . TGTGCCAGCGCCAGCGGGGGGACCTACGAGCAGTACTTC CASASGGTYEQYF
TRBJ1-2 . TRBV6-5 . TGTGCCAGCAGTTACGTCGGGGGACGGTATGGCTACACCTTC CASSYVGGRYGYTF
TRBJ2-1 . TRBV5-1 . TGCGCCAGCAGTTTTGGGGGAGGGACAAACTACAATGAGCAGTTCTTC CASSFGGGTNYNEQFF
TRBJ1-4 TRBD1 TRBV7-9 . TGTGCCAGCAGCTCGGGGACAGGGGGTCAAGAAAAACTGTTTTTT CASSSGTGGQEKLFF
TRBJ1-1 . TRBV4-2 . TGTGCCAGCAGCCAAGATTTCGGGAAGGGGGAGGAAGCTTTCTTT CASSQDFGKGEEAFF
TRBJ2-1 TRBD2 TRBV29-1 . TGCAGCGTTGCACTAGCGGGGGCCTACAATGAGCAGTTCTTC CSVALAGAYNEQFF
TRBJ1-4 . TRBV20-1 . TGCAGTGCTAGGAGAGCCGAAAAACTGTTTTTT CSARRAEKLFF
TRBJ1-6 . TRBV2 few TGTGCCAGCAGCGAAAGGGGAATTGATTCACCCCTCCACTTT CASSERGIDSPLHF
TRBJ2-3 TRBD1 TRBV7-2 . TGTGCCAGCAGCTTTGACAGGGGAGCGCAGCAGTATTTT CASSFDRGAQQYF
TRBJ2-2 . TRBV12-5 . TGTGCTAGTGGCGCAGGGGACACCGGGGAGCTGTTTTTT CASGAGDTGELFF
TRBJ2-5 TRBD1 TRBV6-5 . TGTGCCAGCAAAGAATTAGGGACAGGGCAAGAGACCCAGTACTTC CASKELGTGQETQYF
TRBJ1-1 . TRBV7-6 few TGTGCCAGCAGCTTCGGGAGGAACACTGAAGCTTTCTTT CASSFGRNTEAFF
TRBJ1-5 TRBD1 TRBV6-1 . TGTGCCAGCAGTGATTACAGGGGGTTAAATCAGCCCCAGCATTTT CASSDYRGLNQPQHF
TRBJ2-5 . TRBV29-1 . TGCAGCGTTGAAGACCCGGGGGAGGAGACCCAGTACTTC CSVEDPGEETQYF
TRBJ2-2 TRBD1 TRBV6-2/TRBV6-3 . TGTGCCAGCAGTTCAGATGAACGACGGGACAGAGCGAACACCGGGGAGCTGTTTTTT CASSSDERRDRANTGELFF
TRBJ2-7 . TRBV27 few TGTGCCAGCAGTTTATCCAGGACCTACGGGGAGTACGAGCAGTACTTC CASSLSRTYGEYEQYF
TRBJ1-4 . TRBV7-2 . TGTGCCAGCAGCTTAAGTGTAGCAACTAATGAAAAACTGTTTTTT CASSLSVATNEKLFF
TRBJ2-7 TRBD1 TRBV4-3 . TGCGCCAGCAGCCAATGGGCAGGGGGCGATGTATACGAGCAGTACTTC CASSQWAGGDVYEQYF
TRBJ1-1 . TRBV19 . TGTGCCAGTAGTATGCGAACCGGGACACCCAGACGGAACACTGAAGCTTTCTTT CASSMRTGTPRRNTEAFF
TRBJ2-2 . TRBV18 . TGTGCCAGCTCACCACCGTCTAATCGGGGCACCGGGGAGCTGTTTTTT CASSPPSNRGTGELFF
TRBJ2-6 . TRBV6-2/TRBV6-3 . TGTGCCAGCAGTGCAGGGTTTAGCTCTGGGGCCAACGTCCTGACTTTC CASSAGFSSGANVLTF
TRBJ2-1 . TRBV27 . TGTGCCAGCAGTTTAGAGCGGAGCTCCTACAATGAGCAGTTCTTC CASSLERSSYNEQFF
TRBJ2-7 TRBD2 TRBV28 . TGTGCCAGCAGCGGGGGGGGGACATATTCTGACGAGCAGTACTTC CASSGGGTYSDEQYF
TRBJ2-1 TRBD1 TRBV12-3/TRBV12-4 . TGTGCCAGCTTCCGACAGGGGTACAATGAGCAGTTCTTC CASFRQGYNEQFF
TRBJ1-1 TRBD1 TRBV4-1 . TGCGCCAGCAGCCTGTGGGACAGGGTGAACACTGAAGCTTTCTTT CASSLWDRVNTEAFF
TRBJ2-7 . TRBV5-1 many TGCGCCAGCAGCTTGAAGGGAGTCTCCTCCTACGAGCAGTACTTC CASSLKGVSSYEQYF
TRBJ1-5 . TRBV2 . TGTGCCAGCAGTGATGGGGGGAGTATTCAGCCCCAGCATTTT CASSDGGSIQPQHF
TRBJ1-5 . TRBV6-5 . TGTGCCAGCAGACGCGACAGTTATCAGCCCCAGCATTTT CASRRDSYQPQHF
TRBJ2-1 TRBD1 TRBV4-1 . TGCGCCAGCAGCCAAGGACAGGGGTTCTACAATGAGCAGTTCTTC CASSQGQGFYNEQFF
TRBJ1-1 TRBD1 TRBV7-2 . TGTGCCAGCAGTAGGACAGGGGGCTTCTACGCTGAAGCTTTCTTT CASSRTGGFYAEAFF
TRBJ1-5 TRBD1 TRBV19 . TGTGCCAGTAGTATGGCAGGGGGCCAGCCCCAGCATTTT CASSMAGGQPQHF
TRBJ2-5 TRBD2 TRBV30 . TGTGCCTGGAGTCTCGCGATAGCGGGCAGGGAGACCCAGTACTTC CAWSLAIAGRETQYF
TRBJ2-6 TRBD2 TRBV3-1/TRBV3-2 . TGTGCCAGCAGCCTTACTAGCGGGGGCCGTCGGGCCAACGTCCTGACTTTC CASSLTSGGRRANVLTF
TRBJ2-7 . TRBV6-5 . TGTGCCAGCAGTTACTACAGGGTTGGTCCCTACGAGCAGTACTTC CASSYYRVGPYEQYF
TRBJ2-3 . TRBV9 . TGTGCCAGCAGCATTTTAAGCACAGATACGCAGTATTTT CASSILSTDTQYF
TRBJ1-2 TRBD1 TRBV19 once TGTGCCAGTAGTCTCCGGGACAGGGCCGGCTACACCTTC CASSLRDRAGYTF
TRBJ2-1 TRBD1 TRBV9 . TGTGCCAGCAGCCAAGGGACAGGGGGCAATGAGCAGTTCTTC CASSQGTGGNEQFF
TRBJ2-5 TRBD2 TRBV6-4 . TGTGCCAGCAGTGACCCCAGCGGGGAACAAGAGACCCAGTACTTC CASSDPSGEQETQYF
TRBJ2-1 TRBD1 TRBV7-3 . TGTGCCAGCAGCTCCTACAGGGGGCGTCAGTTCTTC CASSSYRGRQFF
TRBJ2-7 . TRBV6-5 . TGTGCCAGCAGAAAAACGGGTAGCTACGAGCAGTACTTC CASRKTGSYEQYF